These T cell receptor beta chains were read from a single sample in a study of T cell responses to AZD1222 COVID-19 vaccine. Sequenced by immunoSEQ multiplex PCR; TCRdb stores in-frame clones only, minus some. The sample lists some 69,000 clones, 85% to 90% occurring once. The material was peripheral blood, obtained on day 0 of AZD1222 vaccination. These receptors all stem from an adult in good health. CDR3s include the opening cysteine and the closing phenylalanine or tryptophan. The D gene is left open where the match is weak. Clone size is stated in some rows and not others, as once, few, many or a class when expanded.

V gene	clone size	D gene	J gene	CDR3 protein
TRBV11-2	few	-	TRBJ2-3	CASSLRPDTQYF
TRBV6-5	-	TRBD1	TRBJ1-2	CASSYSKTGGSGYTF
TRBV3-1/TRBV3-2	-	-	TRBJ2-7	CASRGTVSYEQYF
TRBV5-1	-	TRBD2	TRBJ2-2	CASRTSGGIGELFF
TRBV2	-	TRBD1	TRBJ2-7	CASSRDSLFEQYF
TRBV7-3	-	-	TRBJ2-3	CASKISPDTQYF
TRBV12-3/TRBV12-4	-	-	TRBJ2-5	CASSLSSETQYF
TRBV9	-	TRBD2	TRBJ2-1	CASSRTLSGTGYNEQFF
TRBV7-9	-	TRBD2	TRBJ2-5	CASSPGLAGDQTQYF
TRBV19	-	-	TRBJ2-5	CASSLKETQYF
TRBV19	-	-	TRBJ2-3	CASQQGVSTDTQYF
TRBV3-1/TRBV3-2	-	-	TRBJ2-2	CASSPLTGNTGELFF
TRBV6-2/TRBV6-3	-	TRBD1	TRBJ1-4	CASSYPGTGTEKLFF
TRBV24-1	-	-	TRBJ1-2	CATSDLLPAGAYYGYTF
TRBV19	-	-	TRBJ1-2	CASSRPGQGHNYGYTF
TRBV5-1	-	-	TRBJ2-4	CASSLDVVAKNIQYF
TRBV30	-	-	TRBJ1-6	CACRLDRGTRNSPLHF
TRBV12-3/TRBV12-4	-	TRBD1	TRBJ2-5	CASSRGRQETQYF
TRBV3-1/TRBV3-2	-	-	TRBJ2-1	CASSPTTRGAQFF
TRBV5-1	-	TRBD1	TRBJ2-7	CASSLNRGGEQYF
TRBV27	once	-	TRBJ1-6	CASSLEPVGAGNSPLHF
TRBV7-3	-	TRBD2	TRBJ2-1	CASSPRTSGGASGGEQFF
TRBV3-1/TRBV3-2	-	-	TRBJ2-5	CASSQEFYQETQYF
TRBV6-1	-	-	TRBJ1-3	CASSEASGPGNTIYF
TRBV7-2	few	TRBD2	TRBJ2-7	CASSPTSGGAGEQYF
TRBV14	-	-	TRBJ2-2	CASSPFYWGADTGELFF
TRBV10-2	-	-	TRBJ1-4	CASIGGDEKLFF
TRBV19	-	-	TRBJ2-5	CASSPGPQPTETQYF
TRBV7-8	-	-	TRBJ1-6	CASSLISSNSPLHF
TRBV4-2	-	TRBD1	TRBJ1-3	CASSRNARQGEGNTIYF
TRBV28	-	TRBD1	TRBJ2-7	CASTVTGGSSYEQYF
TRBV18	-	TRBD1	TRBJ1-2	CASSKGASGYTF
TRBV6-4	-	-	TRBJ2-2	CASSDSPIITGELFF
TRBV3-1/TRBV3-2	-	-	TRBJ2-1	CASSHLGNLNEQFF
TRBV7-3	-	TRBD1	TRBJ1-1	CASSLTGGGEAFF
TRBV4-2	-	-	TRBJ1-6	CASSQDSSTVQNSPLHF
TRBV29-1	-	-	TRBJ1-1	CTVGEPAEAFF
TRBV7-2	once	-	TRBJ1-2	CASSPSRGGGGYTF
TRBV9	-	-	TRBJ1-5	CASSPRPDSNQPQHF
TRBV3-1/TRBV3-2	-	-	TRBJ2-7	CASSRGSYEQYF
TRBV5-1	-	-	TRBJ1-4	CASSLGVGSNEKLFF
TRBV7-8	-	-	TRBJ1-2	CASSLGGTLLYGYTF
TRBV7-9	few	TRBD1	TRBJ2-2	CASSLRTGEGGELFF
TRBV12-3/TRBV12-4	few	-	TRBJ1-2	CASSGGVYGYTF
TRBV6-6	medium-sized	-	TRBJ1-3	CASSYAETGGNTIYF
TRBV20-1	-	-	TRBJ2-7	CSAKKGPEQYF
TRBV7-6	-	-	TRBJ1-6	CASSLGPGVGNSPLHF
TRBV2	-	TRBD1	TRBJ1-5	CASSLDRAENQPQHF
TRBV10-2	-	-	TRBJ1-3	CASSPRGGGGNTIYF
TRBV6-1	-	-	TRBJ2-7	CASSEEQGWGYEQYF
TRBV5-1	-	-	TRBJ1-4	CASSLGPSSPGEKLFF
TRBV2	-	-	TRBJ1-1	CARLGQTNTEAFF
TRBV3-1/TRBV3-2	-	TRBD1	TRBJ2-7	CASSPRTGGYEQYF
TRBV4-1	few	-	TRBJ2-7	CASSQEKYLEQYF
TRBV6-4	few	TRBD1	TRBJ1-2	CASSATGQGITGYTF